This T cell receptor (beta chain) is from a study of blood T cells in healthy people across ages. Donation came from healthy Caucasian individuals in Russia who were aged roughly 6 to 95. This clonotype was seen a handful of times. This CDR3 is built from 14 residues. V shed 0 bases and J 3 bases; nucleotides not matched to a gene: 2. Germline values: CDR1 SGHRS, CDR2 YFSETQ. The use of a sample-barcoded 5' primer and a J-beta primer mix characterized a second PCR of about 7 to 12 cycles. Every individual sample yielded 3 million or more paired-end reads (each containing CDR3). One entry per CDR3 protein results from TCRdb running MiXCR on the 5' RACE reads. The data show over a million distinct CDR3 sequences, approximately 26% seen once. The data were also submitted as part of a second study, on T cells of mothers and their children. This second study notes: Second-PCR primer M1S introduced sample barcodes and 2-4 random nucleotides. Related mother and child pairs showed slightly greater overlap (not significant) than unrelated pairs did.

The rearrangement links TRBV5-1 to TRBJ2-7, with 8 bases fitting TRBD1. Material for sequencing was blood. The receptor was isolated from a girl aged 2-9 years in good health. CDR3 residues: CASSLGQGHYEQYF. CDR3 in DNA: TGCGCCAGCAGCTTGGGACAGGGGCACTACGAGCAGTACTTC.